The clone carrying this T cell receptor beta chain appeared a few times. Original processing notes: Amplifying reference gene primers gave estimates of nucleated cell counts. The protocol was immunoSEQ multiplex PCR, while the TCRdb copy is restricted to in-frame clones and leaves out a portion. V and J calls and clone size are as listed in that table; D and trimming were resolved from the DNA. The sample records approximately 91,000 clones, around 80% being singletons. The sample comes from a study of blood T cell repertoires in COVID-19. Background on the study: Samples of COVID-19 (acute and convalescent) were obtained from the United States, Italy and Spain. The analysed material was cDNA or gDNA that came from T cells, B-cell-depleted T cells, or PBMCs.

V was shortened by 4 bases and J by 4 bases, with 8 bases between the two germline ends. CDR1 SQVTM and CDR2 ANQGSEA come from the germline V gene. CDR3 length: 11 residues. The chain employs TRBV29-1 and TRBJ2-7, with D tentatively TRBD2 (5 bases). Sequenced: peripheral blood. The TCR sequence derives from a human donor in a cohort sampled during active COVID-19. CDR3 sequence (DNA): TGCAGCGTTGCCGGGGTTTACGAGCAGTACTTC. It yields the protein CSVAGVYEQYF.